The clone carrying this T cell receptor beta chain has only one observation. The sample belongs to a study of shared clonotypes between healthy human individuals. Study context: The cohort had a couple of women and three men, ages 18 to 49.

V was pared by 1 base and J by 4 bases, with 10 bases between. The CDR3 is 13 amino acids. CDR1 is SQVTM and CDR2 is ANQGSEA in the germline V gene. Replicate sorted-subset PCRs were loaded with approximately 200 ng DNA, tens of thousands of T cell genomes. Original processing notes: Filtering differed since immunoSEQ provided only junctions, with no quality scores. The protocol was immunoSEQ multiplex PCR, while the TCRdb copy is restricted to in-frame clones and leaves out a portion. V, J and clone size are taken as reported in that table, and D and trimming were inferred from the DNA itself. The table shows about 520,000 clones, with 90% to 97% occurring only once.

V usage is TRBV29-1 and J usage is TRBJ2-5; D not resolved. Specimen: naive CD4+ T cells sorted from blood. Indicated subset: CD45RA+ positively selected. This clonotype was sampled from a woman aged 25-40 years in good health. CDR3 sequence: CSVEAQARETQYF. Here the CDR3 DNA reads TGCAGCGTTGAAGCACAAGCAAGAGAGACCCAGTACTTC.